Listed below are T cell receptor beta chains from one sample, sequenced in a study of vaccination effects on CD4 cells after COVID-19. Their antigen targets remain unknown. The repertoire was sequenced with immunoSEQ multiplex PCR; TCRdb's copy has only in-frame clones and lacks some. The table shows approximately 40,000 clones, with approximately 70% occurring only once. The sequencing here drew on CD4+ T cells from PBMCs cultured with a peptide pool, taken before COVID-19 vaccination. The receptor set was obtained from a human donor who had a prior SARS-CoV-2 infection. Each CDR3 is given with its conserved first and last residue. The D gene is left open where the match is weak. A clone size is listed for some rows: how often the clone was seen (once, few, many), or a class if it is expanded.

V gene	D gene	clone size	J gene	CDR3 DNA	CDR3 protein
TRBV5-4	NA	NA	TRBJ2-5	TGTGCCAGCAGCTTGGAGGGACTTGCCCAGGGGACCCAGTACTTC	CASSLEGLAQGTQYF
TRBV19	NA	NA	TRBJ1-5	TGTGCCAGTAGGAAATGGGACTCGCTACAGCAGCCCCAGCATTTT	CASRKWDSLQQPQHF
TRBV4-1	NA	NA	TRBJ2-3	TGCGCCAGCAGCCAAGAACAACTAGCCCCCACAGATACGCAGTATTTT	CASSQEQLAPTDTQYF
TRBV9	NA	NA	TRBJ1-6	TGTGCCAGCAGCGCCAGGGCAGGGGCTTATAATTCACCCCTCCACTTT	CASSARAGAYNSPLHF
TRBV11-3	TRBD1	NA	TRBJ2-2	TGTGCCAGCAGCTTACAGGGGGTCCAGAACACCGGGGAGCTGTTTTTT	CASSLQGVQNTGELFF
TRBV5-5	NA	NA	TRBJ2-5	TGTGCCAGCAGCTTGGGGCCTTCGCGCGGGGAGACCCAGTACTTC	CASSLGPSRGETQYF
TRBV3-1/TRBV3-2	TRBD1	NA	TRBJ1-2	TGTGCCAGCAGCCAAGCGGGACAGGTCTATGGCTACACCTTC	CASSQAGQVYGYTF
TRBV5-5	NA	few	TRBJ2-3	TGTGCCAGCAGCTTGGGACAACACACAGATACGCAGTATTTT	CASSLGQHTDTQYF
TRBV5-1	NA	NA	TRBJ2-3	TGCGCCAGCAGCTTGGACGCTAGTAGCACAGATACGCAGTATTTT	CASSLDASSTDTQYF
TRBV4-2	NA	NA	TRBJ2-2	TGTGCCAGCAGCCAAGTTCTGGCTAGTAACACCGGGGAGCTGTTTTTT	CASSQVLASNTGELFF
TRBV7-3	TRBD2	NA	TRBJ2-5	TGTGCCAGCAGCTTAAGTGGGACTAACCAAGAGACCCAGTACTTC	CASSLSGTNQETQYF
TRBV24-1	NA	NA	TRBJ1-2	TGTGCCACCAGTGATCCCGCAGGAGCTAACTATGGCTACACCTTC	CATSDPAGANYGYTF
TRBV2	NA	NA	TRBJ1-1	TGTGCCAGCAGTGATCGGGGACTGCCGAGGACGATGGGTCTTCCGGCTTTCTTT	CASSDRGLPRTMGLPAFF
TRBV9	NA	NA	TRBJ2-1	TGTGCCAGCAGCGTCGGGGGGCTACACAATGAGCAGTTCTTC	CASSVGGLHNEQFF
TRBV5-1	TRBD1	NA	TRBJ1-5	TGCGCCAGCAGCTTGGGGCACCTTCGGACAGGCAGACCTTATAGCAATCAGCCCCAGCATTTT	CASSLGHLRTGRPYSNQPQHF
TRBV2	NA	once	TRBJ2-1	TGTGCCAGCATATCCAGAGGTGAGCAGTTCTTC	CASISRGEQFF
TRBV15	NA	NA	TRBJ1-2	TGTGCCACCAGCAGCAGGGCGACCTATGGCTACACCTTC	CATSSRATYGYTF
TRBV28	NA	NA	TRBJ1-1	TGTGCCAGCAGTCATCAGAGGTACACTGAAGCTTTCTTT	CASSHQRYTEAFF
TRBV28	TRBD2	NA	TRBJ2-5	TGTGCCAGCAGTACCCAGCGGGGGTGGGAGACCCAGTACTTC	CASSTQRGWETQYF